This TCR beta chain was sequenced for a study of circulating and synovial CD4+ cells in juvenile arthritis. General study points: Some such blood samples were as oligoclonal as synovium. Circulating pathogenic-like lymphocytes shared a substantially higher fraction of CDR3 sequences with synovium than bulk blood.

Produced via immunoSEQ multiplex PCR; TCRdb's table is partial and in-frame only. The sample lists about 3,600 clones, 84% occurring once. Regarding this clone: Its specificity is unknown.

The CDR3 is 14 amino acids. Germline loops: CDR1 SGHTA, CDR2 FQGNSA. J lost 11 bases, V lost 2 bases, and 7 bases had no gene match. The V gene is TRBV7-2, the J gene TRBJ2-5; 11 bases match TRBD2. This clonotype was sampled from a human donor with juvenile idiopathic arthritis. The source material was CD4+ T cells from synovial fluid. CDR3 DNA: TGTGCCAGCAGCTTAACAACTAGCGGGGGACCTCAGTACTTC. Translated, it gives CASSLTTSGGPQYF.